A selection of T cell receptor beta chains follows, all from one sample in a study of cytomegalovirus exposure and HLA in healthy donors. Assay used: immunoSEQ multiplex PCR; TCRdb lists only in-frame clones, some missing. This table holds around 140,000 clones, nearly 90% found once. Source material: PBMCs. The origin of the receptors is a woman between 18 and 29 years old in good health and CMV-seronegative. Both conserved end residues are trimmed from each CDR3.

J gene: TRBJ2-5
V gene: TRBV5-1
CDR3 protein: ASSAEGDVTGVETQY

J gene: TRBJ2-7
V gene: TRBV7-9
CDR3 protein: ASSVTTGYEQY

J gene: TRBJ2-2
V gene: TRBV4-1
CDR3 protein: ASSQLTGKGWDTGELF

J gene: TRBJ2-3
V gene: TRBV5-1
CDR3 protein: ASSLGLAGGADTQY

J gene: TRBJ2-2
V gene: TRBV5-1
CDR3 protein: ASSSSGTPNTGELF

J gene: TRBJ1-1
V gene: TRBV28
CDR3 protein: ASREGIGEAF

J gene: TRBJ2-7
V gene: TRBV15
CDR3 protein: ATRPGESYEQY

J gene: TRBJ2-1
V gene: TRBV6-5
CDR3 protein: ASTLERAGRNEQF

J gene: TRBJ1-2
V gene: TRBV2
CDR3 protein: ASSEVLRDRSYGYT

J gene: TRBJ2-1
V gene: TRBV27
CDR3 protein: ASSGLFHYNEQF

J gene: TRBJ2-1
V gene: TRBV4-1
CDR3 protein: ASSQDGRAGGPTYNEQF

J gene: TRBJ2-7
V gene: TRBV9
CDR3 protein: ASSRTGTGGLEQY

J gene: TRBJ1-6
V gene: TRBV6-5
CDR3 protein: ASSYSSASGGPLH

J gene: TRBJ1-1
V gene: TRBV6-5
CDR3 protein: ASSYSRHTNTEAF

J gene: TRBJ1-6
V gene: TRBV9
CDR3 protein: ASSVNSLNSPLH

J gene: TRBJ2-5
V gene: TRBV5-6
CDR3 protein: ASSFRETQY

J gene: TRBJ1-2
V gene: TRBV6-1
CDR3 protein: ASSEGSYT

J gene: TRBJ1-6
V gene: TRBV5-4
CDR3 protein: ASSLVGTGQSPLH

J gene: TRBJ2-3
V gene: TRBV7-6
CDR3 protein: ASSSGQFSTDTQY

J gene: TRBJ1-2
V gene: TRBV6-6
CDR3 protein: ASRPGAGGYT

J gene: TRBJ2-5
V gene: TRBV5-1
CDR3 protein: ASSPGTGAETQY

J gene: TRBJ2-2
V gene: TRBV9
CDR3 protein: ASSVAGTTGELF

J gene: TRBJ1-1
V gene: TRBV4-1
CDR3 protein: ASSQVSDRPIAMNTEAF

J gene: TRBJ2-7
V gene: TRBV5-1
CDR3 protein: ASTDRGLPSYEQY

J gene: TRBJ1-2
V gene: TRBV19
CDR3 protein: ASKRQGLIPYGYT

J gene: TRBJ2-7
V gene: TRBV6-5
CDR3 protein: ASRGQGVGYEQY

J gene: TRBJ2-1
V gene: TRBV27
CDR3 protein: ASSLSRGWNEQF

J gene: TRBJ1-5
V gene: TRBV18
CDR3 protein: ASSPQRPGSNQPQH

J gene: TRBJ1-3
V gene: TRBV5-1
CDR3 protein: ASTSGAGSGNTIY

J gene: TRBJ1-3
V gene: TRBV28
CDR3 protein: ASSSRGDTIY

J gene: TRBJ1-2
V gene: TRBV10-3
CDR3 protein: AILGQLEGGYT

J gene: TRBJ2-2
V gene: TRBV27
CDR3 protein: ASSFSRLAANTGELF

J gene: TRBJ2-6
V gene: TRBV9
CDR3 protein: ASTGGSLSGANVLT

J gene: TRBJ1-2
V gene: TRBV5-6
CDR3 protein: ASSGRAENYGYT

J gene: TRBJ2-7
V gene: TRBV9
CDR3 protein: ASSGRRQGGLYEQY

J gene: TRBJ2-5
V gene: TRBV7-8
CDR3 protein: ASSLAEVIETQY